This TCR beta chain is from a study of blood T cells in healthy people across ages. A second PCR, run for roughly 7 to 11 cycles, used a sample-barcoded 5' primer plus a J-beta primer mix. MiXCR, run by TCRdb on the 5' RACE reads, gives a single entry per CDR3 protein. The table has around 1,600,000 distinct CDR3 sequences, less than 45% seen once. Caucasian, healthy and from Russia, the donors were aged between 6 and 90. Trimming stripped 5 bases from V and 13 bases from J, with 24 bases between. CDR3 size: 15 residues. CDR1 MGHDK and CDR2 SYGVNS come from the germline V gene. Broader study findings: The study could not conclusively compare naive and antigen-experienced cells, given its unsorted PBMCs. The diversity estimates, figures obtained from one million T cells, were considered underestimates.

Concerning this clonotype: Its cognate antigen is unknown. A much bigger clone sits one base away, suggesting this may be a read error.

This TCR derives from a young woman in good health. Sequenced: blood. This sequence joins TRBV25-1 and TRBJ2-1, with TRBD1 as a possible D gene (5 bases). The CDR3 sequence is CASSLSTEIQETQFF. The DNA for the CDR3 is TGTGCCAGCAGTCTCTCGACAGAAATCCAAGAGACCCAGTTCTTC.